This T cell receptor (beta chain) was found in a study of blood T cell repertoires in COVID-19. Profiled with immunoSEQ multiplex PCR; TCRdb holds only in-frame clones, not every one. The sample shows around 35,000 clones, around 90% of them seen only once. The V gene's germline CDR1 is LNHDA and CDR2 SQIVND (reference sequence). This CDR3 comprises 15 residues. J gave up 0 bases and V 2 bases, and 4 bases lay outside the gene matches. The receptor was derived from a human donor in a cohort sampled during active COVID-19. The sequencing input was peripheral blood. The chain has TRBV19 and TRBJ2-7; the match to TRBD2 covers 7 bases. The CDR3 DNA follows: TGTGCCAGTAGTATAAACGGGGGGTACTCCTACGAGCAGTACTTC. Protein product: CASSINGGYSYEQYF. The full variable domain, rest sourced from reference TRBV19 and TRBJ2-7, is DGGITQSPKYLFRKEGQNVTLSCEQNLNHDAMYWYRQDPGQGLRLIYYSQIVNDFQKGDIAEGYSVSREKKESFPLTVTSAQKNPTAFYLCASSINGGYSYEQYFGPGTRLTVT.